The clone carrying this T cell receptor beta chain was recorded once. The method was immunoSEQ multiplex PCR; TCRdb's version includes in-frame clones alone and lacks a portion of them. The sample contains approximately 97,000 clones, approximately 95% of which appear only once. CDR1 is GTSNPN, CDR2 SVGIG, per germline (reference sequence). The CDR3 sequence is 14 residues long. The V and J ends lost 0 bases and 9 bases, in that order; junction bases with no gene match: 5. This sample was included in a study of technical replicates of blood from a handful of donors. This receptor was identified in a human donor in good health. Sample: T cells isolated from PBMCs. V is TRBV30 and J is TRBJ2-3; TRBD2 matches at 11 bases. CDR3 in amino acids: CAWSVGLAGGTQYF. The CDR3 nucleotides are TGTGCCTGGAGTGTTGGGCTAGCGGGAGGCACGCAGTATTTT.